This T cell receptor (beta chain) derives from a study of cytomegalovirus exposure and HLA in healthy donors. Study summary: Earlier, 150 million to 200 million T cells were analyzed, and about 120 million unique TCR beta sequences were found among them.

Primers for the PCR totalled 60 Vbeta and 13 Jbeta. The authors' processing: Roughly 80 million unique TCR beta chains, 9 million to 14 million shared, were counted in a later analysis. Data came from immunoSEQ multiplex PCR; TCRdb stores just in-frame clones and leaves some out. V and J calls and clone size are copied from that table; D and trimming were computed from the DNA. The sample contains 150,000 to 200,000 clones, about 80% of which appear only once. Study-level findings and limits: Reports credit the classifier with highly specific, highly sensitive diagnosis of cytomegalovirus status.

The V and J ends lost 1 base and 2 bases respectively, with 11 bases between them. The CDR3 runs 14 residues. Germline V gives CDR1 SQVTM, CDR2 ANQGSEA. With regard to this clone: Antigen unknown.

V is TRBV29-1 and J is TRBJ2-5; D is unclear. This receptor was obtained from a man aged 30 to 45 in good health and CMV-seronegative. The source material was PBMCs. The CDR3 DNA reads as TGCAGCGTTGAAGGAAGGAGCGCACAAGAGACCCAGTACTTC. Protein product: CSVEGRSAQETQYF.